The sequence of this T cell receptor (beta chain) was determined in a study of OX40 agonist ivuxolimab in advanced cancers. The V and J ends lost 1 base and 6 bases, in that order; junction bases with no gene match: 4. Germline CDR1 and CDR2: SGDLS and YYNGEE. CDR3 length equals 15 residues. Sequencing was performed with immunoSEQ multiplex PCR; in TCRdb, only in-frame clones are kept and a portion is missing. Of 75,000 to 90,000 clones in the sample, more than 70% are singletons; the top ten hold 9% to 10%. This clone was recorded once. The TCR comes from an adult with an advanced solid tumor such as melanoma, head and neck, liver or kidney cancer. The gene calls are TRBV9 and TRBJ2-1; 10 bases align to TRBD2. The sequenced sample was CD4+ or CD8+ T cells sorted from blood, obtained in a trial of the OX40 agonist ivuxolimab. As DNA, the CDR3 is TGTGCCAGCAGCGTACTAGCGGGAGCTTTCAATGAGCAGTTCTTC. The encoded protein is CASSVLAGAFNEQFF.